This T cell receptor (beta chain) stems from a study of CXCR3-negative and CXCR3-positive naive CD8 T cells. Whole-study findings and limits: Researchers report CXCR3 expression partially decreased after cryopreservation, with fresh PBMCs used in most assays.

Details on this clonotype: What it recognizes is unknown.

The libraries of TRB cDNA were constructed through 5' RACE using UMI labels. For each CDR3 protein, TCRdb gives one entry from its re-call of the 5' RACE reads, without DNA. Found here are under 85,000 distinct CDR3 sequences; the top ten clones hold about 1.4%. CDR3 length: 14 amino acids. Germline V lookup: CDR1 MNHEY, CDR2 SVGAGI. This clonotype was obtained from a human donor in good health. Some clones in this sample may be carry-over from other donors' samples. Sequenced material: naive CXCR3- CD8+ T cells from blood. Documented subset: CD45RO-CCR7+CD27+CD95- naive CD8+ T cells lacking CXCR3 (TNR3-). The chain is built from TRBV6-5 and TRBJ2-2; TCRdb returns TRBD1, unconfirmable since there is no DNA. The CDR3 is CASSETGRVGELFF.